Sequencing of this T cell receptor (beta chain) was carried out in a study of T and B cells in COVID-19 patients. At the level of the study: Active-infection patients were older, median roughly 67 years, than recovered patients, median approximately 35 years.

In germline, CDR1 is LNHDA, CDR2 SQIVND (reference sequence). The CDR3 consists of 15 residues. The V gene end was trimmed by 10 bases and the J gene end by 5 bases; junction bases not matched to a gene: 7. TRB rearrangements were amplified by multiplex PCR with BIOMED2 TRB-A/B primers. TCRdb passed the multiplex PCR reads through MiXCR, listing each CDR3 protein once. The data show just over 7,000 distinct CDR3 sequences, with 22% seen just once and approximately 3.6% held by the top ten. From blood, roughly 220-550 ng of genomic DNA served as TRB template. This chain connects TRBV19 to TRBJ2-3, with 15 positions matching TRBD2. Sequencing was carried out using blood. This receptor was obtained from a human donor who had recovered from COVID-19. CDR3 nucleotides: TGTGCCAAAACGGGACTAGCGGGGGGCCAAGATACGCAGTATTTT. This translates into CAKTGLAGGQDTQYF.